This TCR beta chain was profiled in a study of blood T cell repertoires in COVID-19. At the level of the study: The United States, Italy and Spain provided the acute and convalescent COVID-19 samples. The analysed material was cDNA or gDNA that came from T cells, B-cell-depleted T cells, or PBMCs.

Germline CDR1 is KGHSH and CDR2 is LQKENI. Trimming at V came to 3 bases and at J to 7 bases, leaving 5 bases not matched to a gene. The CDR3 is made up of 13 amino acids. Profiled with immunoSEQ multiplex PCR; TCRdb holds only in-frame clones, not every one. Of approximately 100,000 clones listed, over 75% are singletons. The gene calls are TRBV18 and TRBJ1-2; TRBD1 matches at 7 bases. The source is a human donor in a cohort sampled during active or convalescent COVID-19. Sequencing used peripheral blood. The CDR3 DNA reads as TGTGCCAGCTCACCTTCAAGGGACAGTGGCTACACCTTC. This encodes CASSPSRDSGYTF.